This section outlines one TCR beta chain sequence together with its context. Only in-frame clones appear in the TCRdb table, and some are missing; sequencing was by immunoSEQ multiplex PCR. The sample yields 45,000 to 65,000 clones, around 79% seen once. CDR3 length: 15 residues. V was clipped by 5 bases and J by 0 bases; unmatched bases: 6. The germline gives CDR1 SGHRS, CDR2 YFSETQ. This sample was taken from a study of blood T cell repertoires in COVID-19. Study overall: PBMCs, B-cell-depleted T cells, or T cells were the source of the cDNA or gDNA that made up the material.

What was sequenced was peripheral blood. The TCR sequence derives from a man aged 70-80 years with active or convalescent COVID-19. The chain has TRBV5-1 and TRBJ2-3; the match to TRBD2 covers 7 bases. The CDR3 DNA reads TGCGCCAGCAGTCCGGGTAGCGGGAGCACAGATACGCAGTATTTT. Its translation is CASSPGSGSTDTQYF.